These 2 T cell receptor beta chains came from one sample sequenced in a study of beta chain features in type 1 diabetes (dated by TCRdb to between 2017 and 2018). What these receptors recognize is not known. The study at large found these results: A moderate but significant shortening of TCRB CDR3 length was observed in type 1 diabetes patients in all four CD4+ subsets.

Libraries were constructed by the immunoSEQ multiplex PCR assay. The High Capacity cDNA Reverse Transcription Kit was used to reverse transcribe all of the isolated RNA, meaning that expressed TCRB transcripts were what got sequenced. The table comes from immuneACCESS by way of TCRdb, which keeps in-frame sequences with V and J called. Part of the clones is missing from these tables; in studies checked, under half for an unresolved V gene and the rest for unknown reasons. This sample gives 150,000 to 200,000 clones in total; around 63% of them show up just once. The top ten clones comprise under 0.1% of the sample. Sequencing input: naive CD4+ T cells from blood. The sample's cell subset or site label, decoded: true naive CD4+ T cells. The source is a man aged 30 to 45 with type 1 diabetes.

This chain joins TRBV4-3 and TRBJ1-1, with D maybe TRBD1 (5 bases). The CDR3 covers 12 residues. Germline V gene data show CDR1 as LGHNA and CDR2 as YSLEER. The V and J ends lost 2 bases and 10 bases respectively, with 11 bases between them. The CDR3 here is CASSQSPGRAFF. CDR3 in DNA: TGCGCCAGCAGCCAATCGCCGGGGCGAGCTTTCTTT.

V gene TRBV5-1 combines with J gene TRBJ2-3; a possible D gene is TRBD1 (5 bases). The CDR3 has 14 amino acids. Germline CDR1 and CDR2: SGHRS and YFSETQ. V was clipped by 5 bases and J by 2 bases, with 12 bases between them. CDR3 amino acids: CASSQAGYTDTQYF. The CDR3 nucleotides are TGCGCCAGCAGTCAGGCAGGGTACACAGATACGCAGTATTTT. Filled out from reference TRBV5-1 and TRBJ2-3, the complete variable domain reads KAGVTQTPRYLIKTRGQQVTLSCSPISGHRSVSWYQQTPGQGLQFLFEYFSETQRNKGNFPGRFSGRQFSNSRSEMNVSTLELGDSALYLCASSQAGYTDTQYFGPGTRLTVL.